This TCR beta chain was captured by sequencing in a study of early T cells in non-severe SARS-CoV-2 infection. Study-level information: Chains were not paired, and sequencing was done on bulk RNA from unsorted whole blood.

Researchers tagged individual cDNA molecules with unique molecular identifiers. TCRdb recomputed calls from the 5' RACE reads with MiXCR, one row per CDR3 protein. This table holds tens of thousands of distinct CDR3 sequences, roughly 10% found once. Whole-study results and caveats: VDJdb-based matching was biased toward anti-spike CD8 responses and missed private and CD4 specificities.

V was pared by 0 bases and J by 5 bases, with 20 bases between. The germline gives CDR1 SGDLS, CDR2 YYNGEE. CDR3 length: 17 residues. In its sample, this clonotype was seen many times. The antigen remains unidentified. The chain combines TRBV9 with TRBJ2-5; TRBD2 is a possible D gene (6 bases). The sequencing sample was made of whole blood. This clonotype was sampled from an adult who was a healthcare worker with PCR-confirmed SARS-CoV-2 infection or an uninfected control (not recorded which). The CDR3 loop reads CASSVDFSRRGRETQYF. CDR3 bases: TGTGCCAGCAGCGTAGATTTCAGTAGGCGGGGTCGCGAGACCCAGTACTTC.